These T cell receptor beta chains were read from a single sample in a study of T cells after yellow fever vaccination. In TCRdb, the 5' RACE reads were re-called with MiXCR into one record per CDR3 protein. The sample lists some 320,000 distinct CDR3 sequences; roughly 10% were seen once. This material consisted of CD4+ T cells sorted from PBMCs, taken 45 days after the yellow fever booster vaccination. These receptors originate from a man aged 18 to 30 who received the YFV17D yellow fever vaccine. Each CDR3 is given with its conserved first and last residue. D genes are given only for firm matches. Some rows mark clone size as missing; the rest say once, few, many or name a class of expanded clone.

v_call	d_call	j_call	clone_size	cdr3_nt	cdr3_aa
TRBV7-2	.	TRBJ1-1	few	TGTGCCAGCAGCTTATTTCGGAGCAGGGACACTGAAGCTTTCTTT	CASSLFRSRDTEAFF
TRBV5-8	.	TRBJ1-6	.	TGTGCCAGCTCTGGGGGGCGAGATGCTCATAGTAATTCACCCCTCCACTTT	CASSGGRDAHSNSPLHF
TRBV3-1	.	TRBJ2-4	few	TGTGCCAGCAGCCCCGGACTACAGAGCATTCAGTACTTC	CASSPGLQSIQYF
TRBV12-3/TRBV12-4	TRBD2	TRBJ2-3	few	TGTGCCAGCAGTTACCGCGGGGGGACTTCAGATACGCAGTATTTT	CASSYRGGTSDTQYF
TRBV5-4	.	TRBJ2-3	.	TGTGCCAGCAGGGAGGGAGAATCCACAGATACGCAGTATTTT	CASREGESTDTQYF
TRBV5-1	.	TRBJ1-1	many	TGCGCCAGCAGGACACTTGAGGGTAGCACTGAAGCTTTCTTT	CASRTLEGSTEAFF
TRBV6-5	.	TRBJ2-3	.	TGTGCCAGCAGTTACGGGGCAGGGGGCACAGATACGCAGTATTTT	CASSYGAGGTDTQYF
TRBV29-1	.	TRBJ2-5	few	TGCAGCGTTGCGAATGGTGGGACCTTAGAGACCCAGTACTTC	CSVANGGTLETQYF
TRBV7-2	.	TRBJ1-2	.	TGTGCCAGCAGCTTTGCTACGACAGATCGGGGCTACACCTTC	CASSFATTDRGYTF
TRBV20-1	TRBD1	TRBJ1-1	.	TGCAGTGCTAGACAGGGGGCGTTGGGCACTGAAGCTTTCTTT	CSARQGALGTEAFF
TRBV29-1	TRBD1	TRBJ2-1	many	TGCAGCTCGAGACAGGGGTCCATTCGTGAGCAGTTCTTC	CSSRQGSIREQFF
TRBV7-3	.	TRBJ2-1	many	TGTGCCAGCAGCTTCTTTGGCGGGGCCTACAGCTCCTACAATGAGCAGTTCTTC	CASSFFGGAYSSYNEQFF
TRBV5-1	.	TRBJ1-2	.	TGCGCCAGCAGCCCGGGACCTAGGTCGGAAAATGGCTACACCTTC	CASSPGPRSENGYTF
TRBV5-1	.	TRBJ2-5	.	TGCGCCAGCAGCTTGCCGGGACAACAAGAGACCCAGTACTTC	CASSLPGQQETQYF
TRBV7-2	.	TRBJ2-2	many	TGTGCCAGCAGCTTGGCGGGTCCCGGGACCGGGGAGCTGTTTTTT	CASSLAGPGTGELFF
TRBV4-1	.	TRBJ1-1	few	TGCGCCAGCAGCCGCGGGGCGGGGGTGTGGACTGAAGCTTTCTTT	CASSRGAGVWTEAFF
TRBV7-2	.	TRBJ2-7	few	TGTGCCAGCAGCTTAGCAGGTAGCCAGGCCTACGAGCAGTACTTC	CASSLAGSQAYEQYF
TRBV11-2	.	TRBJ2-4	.	TGTGCCATCCATCCCAAAGTGGGACCCCTTCCCGGAAACATTCAGTACTTC	CAIHPKVGPLPGNIQYF
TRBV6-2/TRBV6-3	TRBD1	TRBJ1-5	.	TGTGCCAGCAACTCCGGGACAGGAGATCAGCCCCAGCATTTT	CASNSGTGDQPQHF
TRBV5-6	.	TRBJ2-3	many	TGTGCCAGCAGCTTTCTGGATACGCAGTATTTT	CASSFLDTQYF
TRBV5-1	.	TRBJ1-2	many	TGCGCCAGCAGCTTGGCAGGGGACTATGGCTACACCTTC	CASSLAGDYGYTF
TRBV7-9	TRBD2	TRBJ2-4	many	TGTGCCAGCAGTTCTAGCGGGGAGGGCATTCAGTACTTC	CASSSSGEGIQYF
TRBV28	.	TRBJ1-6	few	TGTGCCAGCAGCCTGGGTGGTACTAATTCACCCCTCCACTTT	CASSLGGTNSPLHF
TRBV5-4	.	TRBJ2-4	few	TGTGCCAGCAGCTTCGGAAGGGCCCTAGCCAAAAACATTCAGTACTTC	CASSFGRALAKNIQYF
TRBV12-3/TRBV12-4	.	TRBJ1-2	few	TGTGCCAGCAGTTTATCGGCAGATAAAGCCTATGGCTACACCTTC	CASSLSADKAYGYTF
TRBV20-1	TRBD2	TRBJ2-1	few	TGCAGTGCTAGATCTGGCGGGGGTTACAATGAGCAGTTCTTC	CSARSGGGYNEQFF
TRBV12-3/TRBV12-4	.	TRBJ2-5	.	TGTGCCAGCAGTCAAAATGGACAAGAGACCCAGTACTTC	CASSQNGQETQYF
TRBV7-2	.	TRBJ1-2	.	TGTGCCAGCAGCCCGAGACAGGTCATCTATGGCTACACCTTC	CASSPRQVIYGYTF
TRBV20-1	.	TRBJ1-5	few	TGCAGTGCTACCGGACAGACCGGGAGCAATCAGCCCCAGCATTTT	CSATGQTGSNQPQHF
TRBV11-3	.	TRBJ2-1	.	TGTGCCAGCAGCTTATCAGACTACAATGAGCAGTTCTTC	CASSLSDYNEQFF
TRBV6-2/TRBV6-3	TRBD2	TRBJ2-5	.	TGTGCCAGCAGCCAAGCGGGGGGACAAGAGACCCAGTACTTC	CASSQAGGQETQYF
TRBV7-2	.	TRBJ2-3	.	TGTGCCAGCAGCTTAAGCGCTGGGACAGATACGCAGTATTTT	CASSLSAGTDTQYF
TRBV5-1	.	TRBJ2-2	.	TGCGCCAGCAGCTTGGAGGGCACCAGTACCGGGGAGCTGTTTTTT	CASSLEGTSTGELFF
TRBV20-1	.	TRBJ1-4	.	TGCAGTGCTCCCCCCCCGGGGGGGGAAAAACTGTTTTTT	CSAPPPGGEKLFF
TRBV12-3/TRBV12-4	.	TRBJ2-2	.	TGTGCCAGCAGTTTTCAAGTGGCGACCGGGGAGCTGTTTTTT	CASSFQVATGELFF
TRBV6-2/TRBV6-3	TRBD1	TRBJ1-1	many	TGTGCCAGCAGTTCCGTTGGGACAGGGAGGGCGAACACTGAAGCTTTCTTT	CASSSVGTGRANTEAFF
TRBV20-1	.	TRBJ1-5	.	TGCAGTGCCCCCGGGGGGGTAGGGGATCAGCCCCAGCATTTT	CSAPGGVGDQPQHF
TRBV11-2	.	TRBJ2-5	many	TGTGCCAGCAGCTCGATGACGGATCAAGAGACCCAGTACTTC	CASSSMTDQETQYF
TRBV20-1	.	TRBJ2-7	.	TGCAGTGCTAGGTCGGGTTTCCCCCATAACCCGTACGAGCAGTACTTC	CSARSGFPHNPYEQYF
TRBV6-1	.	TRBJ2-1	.	TGTGCCAGCAGTCCCGACAGAACCTACAATGAGCAGTTCTTC	CASSPDRTYNEQFF
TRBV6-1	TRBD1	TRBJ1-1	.	TGTGCCAGCAGTGTTTCACAGGGGCTTGAAGCTTTCTTT	CASSVSQGLEAFF
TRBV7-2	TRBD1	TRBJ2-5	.	TGTGCCAGTAAAGGCGGTGTGGGGACAGGTGGGGAGGTGACCCAGTACTTC	CASKGGVGTGGEVTQYF
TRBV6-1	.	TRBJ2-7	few	TGTGCCAGCAGGAGTAACTACGAGCAGTACTTC	CASRSNYEQYF
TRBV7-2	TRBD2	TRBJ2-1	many	TGTGCCAGCAGCTTATCCGGGAGGGGCTCCTACAATGAGCAGTTCTTC	CASSLSGRGSYNEQFF
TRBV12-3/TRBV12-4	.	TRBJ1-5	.	TGTGCCAGCGGGGCCTCAGGATGGCCCCAGCATTTT	CASGASGWPQHF
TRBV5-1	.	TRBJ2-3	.	TGCGCCAGCAGCTTGGCGGTCTCCACTAGCACAGATACGCAGTATTTT	CASSLAVSTSTDTQYF